This TCR beta chain was captured by sequencing in a study of tumor-infiltrating lymphocytes in primary liver carcinoma. Study-wide context: The cohort consisted of patients whose primary liver carcinoma was surgically resected.

Total RNA amounting to approximately 460 ng was the source from which TCR beta cDNA was made with a constant-region primer. Slightly modified ARM-PCR served as the procedure for the TCR beta libraries. These libraries came from three rounds of nested multiplex PCR. A C-beta reverse primer and TRBV1-TRBV30 forward primers served in each of the first two PCR rounds, at around 10 cycles apiece. TCRdb reprocessed the multiplex PCR reads with MiXCR, giving one entry per CDR3 protein. Among 320,000 or so distinct CDR3 sequences listed, around three fifths were seen once. Unsorted whole blood supplied the RNA, and germline DNA was extracted too. The V gene's germline CDR1 is SGHRS and CDR2 YFSETQ. V lost 4 bases and J lost 9; bases outside the gene matches: 6. This CDR3 is 13 amino acids long.

What was sequenced was peripheral blood. The rearrangement links TRBV5-1 to TRBJ2-1, with 8 bases that match TRBD2. The TCR originated in a man aged 40-49 years with primary liver carcinoma and hepatitis B virus infection. The CDR3 bases are TGCGCCAGCAGCAGCGGGAGCCTTACTGAGCAGTTCTTC. Its translation: CASSSGSLTEQFF. The full variable domain, in which reference TRBV5-1 and TRBJ2-1 provide the parts outside the CDR3, is KAGVTQTPRYLIKTRGQQVTLSCSPISGHRSVSWYQQTPGQGLQFLFEYFSETQRNKGNFPGRFSGRQFSNSRSEMNVSTLELGDSALYLCASSSGSLTEQFFGPGTRLTVL.